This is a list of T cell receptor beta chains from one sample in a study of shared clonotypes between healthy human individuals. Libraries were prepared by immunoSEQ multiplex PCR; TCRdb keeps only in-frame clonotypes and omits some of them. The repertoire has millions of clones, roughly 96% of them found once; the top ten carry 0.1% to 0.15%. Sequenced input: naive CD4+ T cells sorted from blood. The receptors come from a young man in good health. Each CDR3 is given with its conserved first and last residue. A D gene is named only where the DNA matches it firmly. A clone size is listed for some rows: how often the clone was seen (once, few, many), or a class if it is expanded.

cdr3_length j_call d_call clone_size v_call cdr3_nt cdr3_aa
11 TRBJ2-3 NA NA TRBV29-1 TGCAGCGTTGACAGCACAGATACGCAGTATTTT CSVDSTDTQYF
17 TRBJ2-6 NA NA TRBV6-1 TGTGCCAGCAGTGGCTCGGGGGTGATGGCTGGGGCCAACGTCCTGACTTTC CASSGSGVMAGANVLTF
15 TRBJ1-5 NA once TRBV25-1 TGTGCCAGCAGTGAATCTGGGCAGGGGAGTCAGCCCCAGCATTTT CASSESGQGSQPQHF
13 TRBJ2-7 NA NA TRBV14 TGTGCCAGCAGCCTGGAGGGCTACTACGAGCAGTACTTC CASSLEGYYEQYF
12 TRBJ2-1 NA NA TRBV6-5 TGTGCCAGCAGGCCCATAGGGGGAAGGCAGTTCTTC CASRPIGGRQFF
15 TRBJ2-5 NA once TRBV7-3 TGTGCCAGCAGCTCGGGGATAGGGGCCGGTGAGACCCAGTACTTC CASSSGIGAGETQYF
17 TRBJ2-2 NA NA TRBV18 TGTGCCAGCTCACCACCCGGCGGGACCGTGGGGAGTGGGGAGCTGTTTTTT CASSPPGGTVGSGELFF
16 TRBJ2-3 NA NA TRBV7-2 TGTGCCAGCAGCTTAGAATCAACCCGGGCCCCCGATACGCAGTATTTT CASSLESTRAPDTQYF
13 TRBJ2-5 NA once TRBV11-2 TGTGCCAGCAGCTTCGGGGTTCAAGAGACCCAGTACTTC CASSFGVQETQYF
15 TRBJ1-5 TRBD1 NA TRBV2 TGTGCCAGCATGGGCAGGGGGCGAAGCAATCAGCCCCAGCATTTT CASMGRGRSNQPQHF
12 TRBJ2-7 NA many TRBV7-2 TGTGCCAGCAGCGCACCGCCCTACGAGCAGTACTTC CASSAPPYEQYF
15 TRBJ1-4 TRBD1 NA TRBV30 TGTGCCTGGGCAGGGGGTACAATGTTAAGGGAAAAACTGTTTTTT CAWAGGTMLREKLFF
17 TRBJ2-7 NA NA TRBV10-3 TGTGCCATCAGTGAGACCCCTCAGGGGACCTACTCCTACGAGCAGTACTTC CAISETPQGTYSYEQYF
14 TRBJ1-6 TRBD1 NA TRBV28 TGTGCCAGCACCCCGGGACAGGGGAATTCACCCCTCCACTTT CASTPGQGNSPLHF
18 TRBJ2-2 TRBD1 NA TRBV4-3 TGCGCCAGCAGCCAAGATTTGGTCGGACAGGGAAACACCGGGGAGCTGTTTTTT CASSQDLVGQGNTGELFF
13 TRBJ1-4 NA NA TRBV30 TGTGCCTGGGGGGGTATGACTAATGAAAAACTGTTTTTT CAWGGMTNEKLFF
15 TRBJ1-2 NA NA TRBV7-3 TGTGCCAGCAGCTTAACGCAGGGTATTCGGGATGGCTACACCTTC CASSLTQGIRDGYTF
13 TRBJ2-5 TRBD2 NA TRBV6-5 TGTGCCAGCGGACTAGCGGGGGTTGAGACCCAGTACTTC CASGLAGVETQYF
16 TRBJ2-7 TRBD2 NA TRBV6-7 TGTGCCAGCAGTTACCCATTGACTAGCGGTAAGTACGAGCAGTACTTC CASSYPLTSGKYEQYF
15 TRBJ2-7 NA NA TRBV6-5 TGTGCCAGCAGTTACGGGCCACAGGTGACCTACGAGCAGTACTTC CASSYGPQVTYEQYF
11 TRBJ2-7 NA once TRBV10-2 TGCGCCAGCAGTGAGCCCTGGCAGCAGTACTTC CASSEPWQQYF
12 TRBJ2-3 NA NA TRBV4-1 TGCGCCAGCAGCCAAGTTTTAGATACGCAGTATTTT CASSQVLDTQYF
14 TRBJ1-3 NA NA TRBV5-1 TGCGCCAGCAGCCAGGGGAAAGCTGGAAACACCATATATTTT CASSQGKAGNTIYF
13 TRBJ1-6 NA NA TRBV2 TGTGCCAGCAGTGGGGAGGGACACTCACCCCTCCACTTT CASSGEGHSPLHF
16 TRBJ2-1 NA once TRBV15 TGTGCCACCAGCAGAGGTAGCAAAGGTCCCTACAATGAGCAGTTCTTC CATSRGSKGPYNEQFF
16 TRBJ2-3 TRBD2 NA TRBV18 TGTGCCAGCTCACGCGGGACTAGCGGACGCCAGGATACGCAGTATTTT CASSRGTSGRQDTQYF
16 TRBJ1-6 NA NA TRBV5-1 TGCGCCAGCAGCTTGACTCGTCAGGGAGATAATTCACCCCTCCACTTT CASSLTRQGDNSPLHF
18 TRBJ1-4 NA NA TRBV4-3 TGCGCCAGCAGCCAAGATGTCCTTCGGGAGCGGTCTAATGAAAAACTGTTTTTT CASSQDVLRERSNEKLFF